This is a list of T cell receptor beta chains from one sample in a study of blood T cell repertoires in COVID-19. Clones were sequenced by immunoSEQ multiplex PCR, and TCRdb holds only the in-frame ones, with some missing. Found here are roughly 380,000 clones, around nine tenths of them singletons; the top ten hold 0.95% to 1.1%. Material: PBMCs or T cells enriched from blood (not recorded which). The receptors were gathered from a woman aged 25-40 years who had been exposed to COVID-19. The CDR3 runs from the conserved cysteine through the conserved F or W. The D gene is left open where the match is weak. Expanded clones get a size class; other rows say once, few or many, or leave the size out.

>NA|17|TRBV7-8|few|TRBJ1-5
CASSLAGPKPSNQPQHF
TGTGCCAGCAGCTTAGCGGGCCCAAAACCTAGCAATCAGCCCCAGCATTTT
>NA|11|TRBV3-1/TRBV3-2|few|TRBJ2-7
CASSHSYEQYF
TGTGCCAGCAGCCATAGCTACGAGCAGTACTTC
>NA|21|TRBV10-3|NA|TRBJ2-1
CAISGEDIAERKLGVYNEQFF
TGTGCCATCAGTGGCGAGGACATAGCGGAAAGGAAATTAGGAGTATACAATGAGCAGTTCTTC
>TRBD2|14|TRBV19|once|TRBJ2-7
CASSMGLAGTEQYF
TGTGCCAGTAGTATGGGGCTAGCGGGAACCGAGCAGTACTTC
>TRBD1|15|TRBV5-1|NA|TRBJ2-3
CASSLNRGPTDTQYF
TGCGCCAGCAGCTTGAACAGGGGTCCCACAGATACGCAGTATTTT
>NA|15|TRBV7-6|NA|TRBJ2-5
CASSDRLDPKGTQYF
TGTGCCAGCAGCGACCGACTAGACCCCAAAGGGACCCAGTACTTC
>TRBD1|15|TRBV14|NA|TRBJ1-6
CASSQDRDRNSPLHF
TGTGCCAGCAGCCAAGACCGGGACAGAAATTCACCCCTCCACTTT
>TRBD1|14|TRBV5-1|NA|TRBJ1-2
CASSLGQGAYGYTF
TGCGCCAGCAGCTTGGGACAGGGGGCATATGGCTACACCTTC
>NA|13|TRBV7-9|NA|TRBJ1-5
CASSLSRDQPQHF
TGTGCCAGCAGCTTATCTAGAGATCAGCCCCAGCATTTT
>TRBD1|16|TRBV15|once|TRBJ1-4
CATSRDLGQSNEKLFF
TGTGCCACCAGCAGAGACCTGGGACAGTCTAATGAAAAACTGTTTTTT
>TRBD1|14|TRBV5-1|NA|TRBJ1-6
CASSSTGEGSPLHF
TGCGCCAGCAGCTCGACAGGGGAGGGTTCACCCCTCCACTTT
>NA|17|TRBV11-3|NA|TRBJ1-4
CASSLGMADRITKKLFF
TGTGCCAGCAGCTTAGGGATGGCGGACAGAATCACGAAAAAACTGTTTTTT
>NA|13|TRBV6-2/TRBV6-3|NA|TRBJ1-2
CASSLGGLDGYTF
TGTGCCAGCAGTTTGGGAGGGTTGGATGGCTACACCTTC
>TRBD2|15|TRBV9|NA|TRBJ2-1
CASSVAGGPYNEQFF
TGTGCCAGCAGCGTAGCGGGAGGGCCTTACAATGAGCAGTTCTTC
>NA|10|TRBV20-1|NA|TRBJ2-7
CSARSYEQYF
TGCAGTGCTAGGTCGTACGAGCAGTACTTC
>NA|12|TRBV28|NA|TRBJ1-2
CASSSLGGFYTF
TGTGCCAGCAGTTCCCTAGGAGGTTTCTACACCTTC
>NA|15|TRBV7-9|NA|TRBJ2-3
CASSSGTSSTDTQYF
TGTGCCAGCAGCTCTGGGACATCTAGCACAGATACGCAGTATTTT
>TRBD1|16|TRBV19|once|TRBJ2-7
CASRGSSDKGAREQYF
TGTGCCAGTAGGGGTAGCAGCGACAAGGGGGCTCGCGAGCAGTACTTC
>NA|16|TRBV11-2|NA|TRBJ1-4
CASSLGIAPGGEKLFF
TGTGCCAGCAGCTTAGGGATAGCGCCCGGCGGTGAAAAACTGTTTTTT
>NA|14|TRBV19|NA|TRBJ1-1
CASTFQGGGTEAFF
TGTGCCAGTACCTTCCAGGGTGGGGGGACTGAAGCTTTCTTT
>TRBD1|12|TRBV6-5|NA|TRBJ2-7
CASAGTAYEQYF
TGTGCCAGTGCCGGGACAGCCTACGAGCAGTACTTC
>TRBD1|12|TRBV29-1|NA|TRBJ2-1
CSVEDKGAEQFF
TGCAGCGTTGAAGATAAGGGGGCTGAGCAGTTCTTC
>TRBD1|14|TRBV19|NA|TRBJ2-5
CASRRGQGDETQYF
TGTGCCAGTAGAAGAGGACAGGGCGATGAGACCCAGTACTTC
>NA|15|TRBV7-2|NA|TRBJ1-5
CASSPKGRRGQPQHF
TGTGCCAGCAGCCCAAAAGGGCGGCGGGGTCAGCCCCAGCATTTT
>TRBD1|12|TRBV12-5|NA|TRBJ2-7
CASGTGTEEQYF
TGTGCTAGTGGGACCGGGACAGAGGAGCAGTACTTC
>NA|15|TRBV5-1|NA|TRBJ2-7
CASSLMPSDSYEQYF
TGCGCCAGCAGCTTGATGCCCAGCGACTCCTACGAGCAGTACTTC
>TRBD1|15|TRBV6-5|NA|TRBJ1-2
CASSFEQGAVYGYTF
TGTGCCAGCAGTTTCGAACAGGGGGCAGTCTATGGCTACACCTTC
>NA|14|TRBV11-2|few|TRBJ2-7
CASRKEGVSYEQYF
TGTGCCAGCAGGAAAGAGGGGGTTTCGTACGAGCAGTACTTC
>TRBD2|14|TRBV3-1/TRBV3-2|NA|TRBJ2-3
CASSGLAGGDTQYF
TGTGCCAGCAGCGGACTAGCCGGAGGGGATACGCAGTATTTT
>NA|15|TRBV6-7|NA|TRBJ1-2
CASSRIRDRDYGYTF
TGTGCCAGCAGTCGTATCAGGGATCGGGACTATGGCTACACCTTC
>NA|15|TRBV3-1/TRBV3-2|NA|TRBJ2-7
CASSQDPGRVYEQYF
TGTGCCAGCAGCCAAGATCCCGGCAGGGTCTACGAGCAGTACTTC
>NA|13|TRBV12-3/TRBV12-4|once|TRBJ2-5
CASSRYRVETQYF
TGTGCCAGCAGCCGATACAGGGTTGAGACCCAGTACTTC
>NA|16|TRBV25-1|NA|TRBJ2-1
CAELKRWGVGYNEQFF
TGTGCCGAACTTAAACGCTGGGGGGTGGGCTACAATGAGCAGTTCTTC
>TRBD2|16|TRBV5-1|NA|TRBJ2-1
CASSHSSGSVYNEQFF
TGCGCCAGCAGCCATTCTAGCGGGAGCGTTTACAATGAGCAGTTCTTC
>NA|14|TRBV5-1|few|TRBJ2-7
CASRASDSSYEQYF
TGCGCCAGCAGGGCCAGCGACAGCTCCTACGAGCAGTACTTC
>NA|15|TRBV28|once|TRBJ1-6
CASSSVVIYNSPLHF
TGTGCCAGCAGTTCGGTTGTGATATATAATTCACCCCTCCACTTT
>TRBD2|16|TRBV3-1/TRBV3-2|NA|TRBJ2-7
CASSPGLAGVSYEQYF
TGTGCCAGCAGCCCAGGACTAGCGGGAGTGTCCTACGAGCAGTACTTC
>TRBD2|16|TRBV9|once|TRBJ2-1
CASSVGGSGIDNEQFF
TGTGCCAGCAGCGTAGGGGGGAGCGGGATAGACAATGAGCAGTTCTTC
>NA|15|TRBV9|NA|TRBJ1-5
CASSVGGSPGQPQHF
TGTGCCAGCAGCGTAGGTGGCAGTCCGGGGCAGCCCCAGCATTTT
>NA|14|TRBV28|NA|TRBJ1-5
CASSLVGGNQPQHF
TGTGCCAGCAGTTTGGTGGGGGGAAATCAGCCCCAGCATTTT
>NA|14|TRBV5-1|NA|TRBJ2-5
CASSFLQSQETQYF
TGCGCCAGCAGCTTTTTACAGAGCCAAGAGACCCAGTACTTC
>NA|13|TRBV25-1|NA|TRBJ1-4
CASVASTNEKLFF
TGTGCCAGCGTCGCGTCAACTAATGAAAAACTGTTTTTT